This section outlines one T cell receptor (beta chain) sequence together with its context. The antigen this receptor binds is unknown. One base away there is no much larger clone; base qualities are not given. This specimen belongs to a study of blood T cell repertoires in COVID-19 (dated by TCRdb to about 2020). Notes on the research overall: Samples from collaborators originated in the United States, Italy and Spain and spanned both the acute and convalescent phases of COVID-19. The prospective study material was composed of cDNA or gDNA derived from T cells, B-cell-depleted T cells, or PBMCs. The dataset comprised deeply sampled blood TCRbeta repertoires from subjects exposed to, actively infected with, or recovered from COVID-19. The repertoires were released in a freely available public database intended as a resource for research on the immune response to SARS-CoV-2. The samples were drawn from two sources: the first 160 participants of the ongoing ImmuneRACE study, and 1,254 subjects contributed by 6 global collaborators. Nearly every sample came with metadata listing a de-identified subject ID, COVID-19 status, age in years and sex. Where available, HLA class I and class II types were obtained from metadata supplied by the sample provider rather than from assay-based typing. Overall results and qualifications from the work: The amount of clinical and demographic metadata varied by source and participant and was provided uncurated.

TCRbeta CDR3 regions were amplified from genomic DNA by means of the immunoSEQ Assay, a bias-controlled multiplex PCR. As for the authors' bioinformatics: The number of nucleated cells in each sample was estimated by amplification of reference gene primers within the assay. To quantify the absolute abundance of each unique TCRbeta CDR3 rearrangement, sequence reads were collapsed and filtered. For each sample, productive Simpson clonality was calculated as the square root of Simpson's diversity index over productive rearrangements. Entries here come from immuneACCESS through TCRdb and include only in-frame sequences with V and J called. Some clones fail to appear in such tables; in the studies checked, an unresolved V gene covers under half of the shortfall, and the cause of the remainder is unknown. The DNA gave D and trimming, while V, J and clone size come from that table. Counted in this sample were roughly 110,000 clones; roughly 80% of them appeared once. The top ten constitute 8.1% of the sample.

Each collaborating institution followed its own protocols to collect whole blood in K2EDTA tubes. For TCRbeta analysis, collaborators shipped samples as frozen whole blood, isolated PBMCs, or DNA extracted from either of those sample types. The sample comprised peripheral blood. The receptor was derived from a woman aged 40 to 50 with acute or convalescent COVID-19.

Here is the DNA: TGTGCCAGCAGCCAAGGCTCAGTCACTGAAGCTTTCTTT. Translated, it reads CASSQGSVTEAFF. In this chain, TRBV3-1 (or the pseudogene TRBV3-2) is recombined with TRBJ1-1; the D gene cannot be resolved reliably. V is clipped by 1 base and J by 4 bases, and the sequence between their germline boundaries is 7 bases long. From the cysteine up to the phenylalanine, the CDR3 has a length of 13 residues. CDR3 DNA only is kept here, 39 bases in frame from base 1. CDR1 and CDR2 were assigned from the germline V gene (reference sequence) as LGHDT and YNNKEL.